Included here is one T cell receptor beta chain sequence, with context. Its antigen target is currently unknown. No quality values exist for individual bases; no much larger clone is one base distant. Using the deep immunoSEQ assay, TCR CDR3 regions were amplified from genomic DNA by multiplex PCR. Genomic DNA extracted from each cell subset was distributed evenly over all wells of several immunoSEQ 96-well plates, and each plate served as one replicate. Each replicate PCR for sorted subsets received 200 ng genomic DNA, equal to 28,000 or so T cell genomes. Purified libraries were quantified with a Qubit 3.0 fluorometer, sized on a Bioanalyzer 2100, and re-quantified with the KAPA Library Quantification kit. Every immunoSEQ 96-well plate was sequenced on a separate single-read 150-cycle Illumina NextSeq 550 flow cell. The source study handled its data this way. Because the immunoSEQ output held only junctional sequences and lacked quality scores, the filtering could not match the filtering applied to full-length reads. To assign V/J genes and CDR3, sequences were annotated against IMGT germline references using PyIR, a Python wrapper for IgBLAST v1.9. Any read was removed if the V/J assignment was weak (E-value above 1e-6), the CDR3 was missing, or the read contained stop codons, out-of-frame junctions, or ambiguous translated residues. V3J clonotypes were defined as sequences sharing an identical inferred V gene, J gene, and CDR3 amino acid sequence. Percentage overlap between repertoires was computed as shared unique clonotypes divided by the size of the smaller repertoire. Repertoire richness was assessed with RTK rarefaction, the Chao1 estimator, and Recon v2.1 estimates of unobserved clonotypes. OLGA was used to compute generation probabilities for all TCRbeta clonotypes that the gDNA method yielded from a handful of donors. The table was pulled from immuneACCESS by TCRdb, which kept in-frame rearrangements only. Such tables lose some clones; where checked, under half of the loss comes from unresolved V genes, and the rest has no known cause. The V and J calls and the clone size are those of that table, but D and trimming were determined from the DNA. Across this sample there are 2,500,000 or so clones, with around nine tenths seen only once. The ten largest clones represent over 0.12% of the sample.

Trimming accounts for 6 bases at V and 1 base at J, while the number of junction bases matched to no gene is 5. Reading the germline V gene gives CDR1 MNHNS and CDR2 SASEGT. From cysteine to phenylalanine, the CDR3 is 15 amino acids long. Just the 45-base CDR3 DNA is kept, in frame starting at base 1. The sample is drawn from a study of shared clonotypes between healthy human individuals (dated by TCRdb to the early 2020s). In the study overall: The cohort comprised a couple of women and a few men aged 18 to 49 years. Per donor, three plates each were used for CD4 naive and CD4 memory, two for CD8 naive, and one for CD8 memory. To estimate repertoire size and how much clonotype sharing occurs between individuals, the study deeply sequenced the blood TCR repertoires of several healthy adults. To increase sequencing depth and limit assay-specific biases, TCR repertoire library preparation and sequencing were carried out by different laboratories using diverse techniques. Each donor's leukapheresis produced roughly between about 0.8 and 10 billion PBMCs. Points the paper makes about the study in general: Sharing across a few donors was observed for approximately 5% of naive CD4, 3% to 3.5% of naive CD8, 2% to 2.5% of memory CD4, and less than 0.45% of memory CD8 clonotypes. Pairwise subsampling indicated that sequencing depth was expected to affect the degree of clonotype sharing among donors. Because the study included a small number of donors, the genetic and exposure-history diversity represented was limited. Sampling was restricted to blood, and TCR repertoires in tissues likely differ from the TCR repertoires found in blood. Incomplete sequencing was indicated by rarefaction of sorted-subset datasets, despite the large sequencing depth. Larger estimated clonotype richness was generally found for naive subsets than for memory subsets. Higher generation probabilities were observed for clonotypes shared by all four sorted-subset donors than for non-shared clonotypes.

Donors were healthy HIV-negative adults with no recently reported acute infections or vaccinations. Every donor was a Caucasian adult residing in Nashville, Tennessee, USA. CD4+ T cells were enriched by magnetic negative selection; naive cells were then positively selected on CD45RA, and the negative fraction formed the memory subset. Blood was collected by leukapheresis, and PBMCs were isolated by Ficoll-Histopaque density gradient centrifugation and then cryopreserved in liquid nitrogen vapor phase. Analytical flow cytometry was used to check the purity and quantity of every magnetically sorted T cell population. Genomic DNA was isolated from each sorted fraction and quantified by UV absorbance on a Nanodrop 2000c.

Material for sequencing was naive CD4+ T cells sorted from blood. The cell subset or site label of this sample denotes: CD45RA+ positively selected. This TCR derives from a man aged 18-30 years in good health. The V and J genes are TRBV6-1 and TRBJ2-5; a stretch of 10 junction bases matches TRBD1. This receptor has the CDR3 CASRNGDRGQETQYF. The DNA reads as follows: TGTGCCAGCAGGAATGGGGACAGGGGCCAAGAGACCCAGTACTTC.